The sequence of this T cell receptor beta chain was determined in a study of cytomegalovirus exposure and HLA in healthy donors. About the research overall: In an earlier analysis, around 100 million unique TCR beta sequences were found from approximately 190 million T cells.

Study results and caveats: Most TCR beta V segments were productive about 90% or about 30% of the time in an earlier analysis.

Regarding donors, all were healthy bone marrow donors. A remark on this clone: Antigen: not known.

Primers included in the PCR were 60 Vbeta and 13 Jbeta primers. Method: immunoSEQ multiplex PCR; TCRdb's copy keeps in-frame clones and lacks some. Found here are roughly 110,000 clones, more than 65% of them singletons; the top ten hold approximately 11%. The sequenced sample consisted of PBMCs. This receptor was taken from a man aged 35 to 55 in good health and CMV-seropositive.

The DNA for the CDR3 is TGTGCCAGCAGTTACCGGGAGACCCAGTACTTC. This gives the protein CASSYRETQYF. The V and J genes are TRBV6-6 and TRBJ2-5, with unresolved D. Germline lookup yields CDR1 MNHNY and CDR2 SVGAGI (reference sequence). CDR3 length: 11 amino acids. V lost 2 bases, J lost 5 bases, and 3 bases lay in between.